The 14 T cell receptor beta chains below all came from one sample that was sequenced in a study of T-cell reconstitution after alpha-beta-depleted transplantation in children. Using unique molecular identifiers, the investigators prepared the TCRbeta library. TCRdb re-called the PCR reads through MiXCR, storing one row per CDR3 protein. The profile shows hundreds of thousands of distinct CDR3 sequences, approximately 10% of them singletons. The specimen was PBMCs, collected before TCRalphabeta/CD19-depleted stem cell transplant. The source is a child younger than two with acute myeloid leukemia, due to receive a stem cell transplant.

This clonotype was recorded many times. The chain combines TRBV10-3 with TRBJ2-3; D could derive from TRBD1 or TRBD2 (5 bases each). The germline V gene has CDR1 ENHRY and CDR2 SYGVKD. The CDR3 covers 15 residues. V shed 10 bases and J shed 1 base, with 18 bases lying between them. The CDR3 sequence: CATISRGTGTDTQYF. In DNA form, the CDR3 reads TGTGCCACCATCAGTCGAGGGACGGGCACAGATACGCAGTATTTT.

The sample holds one count of this clonotype. The junction does not match germline at one end; this may be a read error. J is TRBJ2-7 and V is TRBV11-2; perhaps D is TRBD1 or TRBD2 (6 bases each). Germline V gene sequence: CDR1 SGHAT, CDR2 FQNNGV. The CDR3 sequence is 14 residues long. CDR3 residues: CASTLEGGFYEQHF. For the CDR3, the DNA is TGTGCCAGCACCCTAGAGGGGGGATTCTACGAGCAGCACTTC. The complete variable domain, with remaining parts taken from reference TRBV11-2 and TRBJ2-7, reads EAGVAQSPRYKIIEKRQSVAFWCNPISGHATLYWYQQILGQGPKLLIQFQNNGVVDDSQLPKDRFSAERLKGVDSTLKIQPAKLEDSAVYLCASTLEGGFYEQHFGPGTRLTVT.

This clonotype was found many times. This chain connects TRBV6-2 or TRBV6-3 to TRBJ2-1; tentative D call: TRBD2 (6 bases). Trimming took off 3 bases at V and 8 bases at J, with 14 bases between the two ends. The V gene's germline CDR1 is MNHEY and CDR2 SVGEGT. The CDR3 covers 14 residues. This CDR3 is CASSYAGREDEQFF. CDR3 nucleotides: TGTGCCAGCAGTTATGCGGGAAGGGAGGATGAGCAGTTCTTC.

This clonotype came up many times. This chain connects TRBV9 to TRBJ1-2, with TRBD1 matching over 7 bases. The V gene's germline CDR1 is SGDLS and CDR2 YYNGEE. J was trimmed by 0 bases and V by 3 bases; bases with no gene match: 8. The CDR3 covers 16 residues. The CDR3 spells CASSAHSQGANYGYTF. Here the CDR3 DNA reads TGTGCCAGCAGCGCCCATTCGCAGGGGGCTAACTATGGCTACACCTTC.

As concerns this clonotype: Sequence at one end of the junction differs from germline and may be a read error. The chain carries TRBV6-5 and TRBJ1-2, with 11 nucleotides matching TRBD1. The CDR3 length is 18 residues. The germline CDR1 and CDR2 sequences are MNHEY and SVGAGI. This CDR3 reads CASSYSRTGGSTHYGYTF. Here the CDR3 DNA reads TGTGCCAGCAGTTACTCGAGGACAGGGGGCTCGACACACTACGGCTACACCTTC.

This clonotype was picked up many times. The V call is TRBV4-2, the J call TRBJ1-5; a weak D match, TRBD1 (6 bases). V was shortened by 0 bases and J by 6 bases, with 12 bases between the two germline ends. The CDR3 extends over 15 amino acids. Germline CDR1 reads LGHNA; CDR2 reads YNFKEQ. CDR3 nucleotide sequence: TGTGCCAGCAGCCAAGACGTACAGGGCTCTCAGCCCCAGCATTTT. Its protein product is CASSQDVQGSQPQHF.

This clonotype was detected many times. The chain uses TRBV27 and TRBJ2-1, with 14 positions matching TRBD2. The CDR3 sequence is 16 residues long. Germline V gives CDR1 MNHEY, CDR2 SMNVEV (reference sequence). V lost 4 bases, J lost 9 bases, and 8 bases stayed unmatched. The CDR3 reads CASSSLTSGRVTEQFF. CDR3 nucleotides: TGTGCCAGCAGTTCGCTGACTAGCGGGAGGGTAACTGAGCAGTTCTTC.

Ten or more counts support this clonotype. The V call is TRBV6-1, the J call TRBJ2-3, with 7 nucleotides matching TRBD1. V dropped 6 bases and J dropped 1; count of bases not matched to a gene: 10. Germline V gene lookup returns CDR1 MNHNS and CDR2 SASEGT. This CDR3 region has 16 residues. CDR3 sequence (DNA): TGTGCCAGCAGCCGGGGACAGATGATACGCACAGATACGCAGTATTTT. Translated: CASSRGQMIRTDTQYF.

At least ten counts were recorded for this clonotype. The chain joins TRBV7-2 to TRBJ2-5; D is possibly TRBD2 (5 bases). V shed 1 base and J shed 5 bases, with 14 bases lying between them. In germline, CDR1 is SGHTA, CDR2 FQGNSA. The CDR3 is made up of 15 amino acids. CDR3: CASSLVVSSGETQYF. The CDR3 bases are TGTGCCAGCAGCTTAGTCGTGAGCTCGGGGGAGACCCAGTACTTC.

This clonotype was counted between two and nine times. This chain links TRBV28 with TRBJ2-2; unclear D gene. V was trimmed by 3 bases and J by 4 bases, leaving 12 bases between them. The CDR3 totals 15 residues. CDR1 and CDR2 (germline): MDHEN, SYDVKM. The CDR3 region is CASSFEGWGTGELFF. The CDR3 DNA is TGTGCCAGCAGTTTCGAAGGGTGGGGCACCGGGGAGCTGTTTTTT. The full variable domain, completed using reference TRBV28 and TRBJ2-2, is DVKVTQSSRYLVKRTGEKVFLECVQDMDHENMFWYRQDPGLGLRLIYFSYDVKMKEKGDIPEGYSVSREKKERFSLILESASTNQTSMYLCASSFEGWGTGELFFGEGSRLTVL.

The table lists this clonotype with many counts. The rearrangement links TRBV11-2 to TRBJ2-3; no reliable D call. The V end was cut by 5 bases, the J end by 6 bases, with 12 bases between. The CDR3 extends over 13 amino acids. CDR1 SGHAT and CDR2 FQNNGV come from the germline V gene. CDR3 bases: TGTGCCAGCAGCCCCCGGACGTTTGATACGCAGTATTTT. This sequence encodes CASSPRTFDTQYF.

The sample holds many counts of this clonotype. This chain links TRBV7-9 with TRBJ2-1; 7 positions match TRBD2. The CDR3 totals 16 residues. The germline V gene encodes CDR1 SEHNR and CDR2 FQNEAQ (reference sequence). J lost 0 bases, V lost 8 bases, and 10 bases had no gene match. CDR3 nucleotide sequence: TGTGCCAGCTGGCCGGCGGGAGTGGACTCCTACAATGAGCAGTTCTTC. This translates into CASWPAGVDSYNEQFF.

This clonotype came up a few times. This chain connects TRBV6-5 to TRBJ2-5; D uncertain. The V and J ends lost 3 bases and 5 bases respectively, with 19 bases between them. The germline gives CDR1 MNHEY, CDR2 SVGAGI. This CDR3 comprises 16 residues. The CDR3 spells CASSYAPLGGRETQYF. The CDR3, as DNA: TGTGCCAGCAGTTATGCCCCTTTGGGTGGGCGGGAGACCCAGTACTTC.

This clonotype has only a few counts. Being one base from a much bigger clone, this may be a read error. The J gene is TRBJ2-4, the V gene TRBV2; unclear D gene. Germline V lookup: CDR1 SNHLY, CDR2 FYNNEI. The V gene lost 4 bases and the J gene lost 0 bases, with 4 bases spanning the gap. This CDR3 has 13 residues. CDR3 region: CASSGTAKNIQYF. DNA for the CDR3: TGTGCCAGCAGTGGGACAGCCAAAAACATTCAGTACTTC.